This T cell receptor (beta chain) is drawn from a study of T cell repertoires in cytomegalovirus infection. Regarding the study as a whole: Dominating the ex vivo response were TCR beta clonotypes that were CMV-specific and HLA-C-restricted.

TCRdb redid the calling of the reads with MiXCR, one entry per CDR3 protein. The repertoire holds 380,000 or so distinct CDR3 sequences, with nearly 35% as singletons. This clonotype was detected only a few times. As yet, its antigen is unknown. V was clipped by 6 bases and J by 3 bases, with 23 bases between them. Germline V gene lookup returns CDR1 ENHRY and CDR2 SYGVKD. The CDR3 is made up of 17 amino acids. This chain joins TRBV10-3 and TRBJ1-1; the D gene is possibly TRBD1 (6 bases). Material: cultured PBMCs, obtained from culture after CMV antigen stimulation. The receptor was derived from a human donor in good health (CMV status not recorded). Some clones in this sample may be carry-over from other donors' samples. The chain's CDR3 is CAIRDSWNGPRDTEAFF. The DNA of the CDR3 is TGTGCCATCAGGGACAGTTGGAACGGTCCGAGGGACACTGAAGCTTTCTTT.